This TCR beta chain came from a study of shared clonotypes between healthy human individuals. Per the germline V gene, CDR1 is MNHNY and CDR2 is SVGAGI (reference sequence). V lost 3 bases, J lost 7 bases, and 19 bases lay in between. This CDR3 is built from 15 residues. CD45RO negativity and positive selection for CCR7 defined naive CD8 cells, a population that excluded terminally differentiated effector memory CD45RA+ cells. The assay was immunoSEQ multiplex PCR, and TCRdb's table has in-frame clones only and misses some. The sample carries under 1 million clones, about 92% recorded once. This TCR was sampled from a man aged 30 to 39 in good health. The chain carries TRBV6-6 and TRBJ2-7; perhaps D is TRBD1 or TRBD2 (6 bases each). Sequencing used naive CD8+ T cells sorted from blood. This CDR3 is CASSYRKEGVGEQYF. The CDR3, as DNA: TGTGCCAGCAGTTATCGTAAGGAGGGGGTTGGAGAGCAGTACTTC.